This TCR beta chain was sequenced in a study of cytomegalovirus exposure and HLA in healthy donors. V lost 7 bases to trimming and J lost 0 bases; unmatched junction nucleotides: 1. The germline V gene encodes CDR1 SNHLY and CDR2 FYNNEI. This CDR3 contains 14 residues. Both 60 Vbeta primers and 13 Jbeta primers went into the PCR. Repertoires were generated with immunoSEQ multiplex PCR, while TCRdb's copy carries only in-frame clones and drops some. This table holds 150,000 to 200,000 clones, 80% to 90% found once. The specimen was PBMCs. This clonotype originated in a man aged 18-30 years in good health and CMV-seropositive. V usage is TRBV2 and J usage is TRBJ2-7; 12 bases fit TRBD2. The CDR3 loop is CASTGLAGSYEQYF. The CDR3 coding sequence is TGTGCCAGCACGGGACTAGCGGGCTCCTACGAGCAGTACTTC.